What follows are 22 T cell receptor beta chains derived from one specimen sequenced in a study of cytomegalovirus exposure and HLA in healthy donors. The PCR had 60 Vbeta and 13 Jbeta primers. Repertoires were generated with immunoSEQ multiplex PCR, while TCRdb's copy carries only in-frame clones and drops some. This table has roughly 180,000 clones, approximately 80% appearing once. The sample comprised PBMCs. These receptors came from a girl under 18 in good health and CMV-seropositive.

DNA for the CDR3: TGTGCCAGCTCCAGTTATAATCAGCCCCAGCATTTT. Its translation: CASSSYNQPQHF. The chain employs TRBV18 and TRBJ1-5; D is unclear. CDR3 length: 12 amino acids. The ends were cut back, 6 bases at V and 4 bases at J, with 7 bases in the middle. Germline CDR1 KGHSH, CDR2 LQKENI.

The rearrangement joins TRBV27 to TRBJ1-1, with 8 bases fitting TRBD1. Germline CDR1 is MNHEY and CDR2 is SMNVEV (reference sequence). The V and J ends lost 6 bases and 8 bases, in that order; junction bases with no gene match: 8. CDR3 length: 13 amino acids. As DNA, the CDR3 is TGTGCCAGCAGAAAGCAGGGGGCGGGGGAAGCTTTCTTT. It specifies CASRKQGAGEAFF.

The J gene is TRBJ2-3, the V gene TRBV6-5; TRBD1 aligns across 8 bases. The CDR3 is made up of 16 amino acids. Germline assignment: CDR1 MNHEY and CDR2 SVGAGI. V lost 4 bases, J lost 1 base, and 7 bases stayed unmatched. DNA for the CDR3: TGTGCCAGCAGTTCAACAGGGGGGACTGGCACAGATACGCAGTATTTT. The encoded protein is CASSSTGGTGTDTQYF.

The chain joins TRBV7-6 to TRBJ2-1; possible D gene TRBD2, 5 bases. Germline CDR1 reads SGHVS; CDR2 reads FNYEAQ. The CDR3 runs to 14 residues. Deletions cut 6 bases from V and 5 bases from J, with 14 bases between. DNA for the CDR3: TGTGCCAGCAGTCGTGGACTCACCGACAATGAGCAGTTCTTC. This translates into CASSRGLTDNEQFF.

The chain recombines TRBV25-1 with TRBJ2-7, with TRBD2 matching over 14 bases. The CDR3 covers 15 residues. In germline, CDR1 is MGHDK, CDR2 SYGVNS. Unmatched junction bases numbered 7, after V lost 3 bases and J lost 9 bases. The CDR3 sequence: CASSDSRTSGRRQYF. In DNA, the CDR3 is TGTGCCAGCAGTGACTCTAGGACTAGCGGGAGGCGGCAGTACTTC.

The chain carries TRBV5-6 and TRBJ1-6; D call uncertain. The CDR3 has 16 residues. Germline-derived CDR1 and CDR2 are SGHDT and YYEEEE. The germline V and J ends were trimmed by 3 bases and 5 bases, with 15 bases remaining between them. The CDR3 nucleotides read TGTGCCAGCAGCTCATTTCCGGGAAAGAATAATTCACCCCTCCACTTT. Protein sequence: CASSSFPGKNNSPLHF.

This clone appeared a single time. This chain links TRBV10-1 with TRBJ2-5; a weak D match, TRBD1 (6 bases). Trimming took 6 bases from V and 5 from J, leaving 16 bases between them. The length of the CDR3 is 14 residues. Germline loops: CDR1 WNHNN, CDR2 SYGVQD (reference sequence). The CDR3 DNA reads as TGCGCCAGCAGCAAGACAGGAGGTTCCGAGACCCAGTACTTC. Translation gives CASSKTGGSETQYF.

The V call is TRBV19, the J call TRBJ1-5, with D maybe TRBD1 (5 bases). CDR1 and CDR2 (germline): LNHDA, SQIVND (reference sequence). CDR3 length equals 13 residues. The V end lost 10 bases, the J end lost 7 bases, and 17 bases lay between the germline ends. CDR3 sequence (DNA): TGTGCCACCGCCGGCCGGGACTACCAGCCCCAGCATTTT. It encodes CATAGRDYQPQHF.

On this clone: The junction does not match germline at one end; this may be a read error. Other DNA variants within this sample encode the same CDR3. The rearrangement links TRBV30 to TRBJ2-7; 7 bases are a match to TRBD2. Germline values: CDR1 GTSNPN, CDR2 SVGIG (reference sequence). The CDR3 runs 11 residues. The CDR3 reads CAWSGTYEQYF. CDR3 nucleotides: TGTGCATGGAGCGGGACCTACGAGCAGTACTTC.

The chain links TRBV6-8 to TRBJ2-3; D call uncertain. This CDR3 comprises 14 residues. CDR1 and CDR2 (germline): MNHGY, SAAAGT. Deletions cut 8 bases from V and 4 bases from J, with 16 bases between. The CDR3 protein is CASWLRRSSDTQYF. DNA for the CDR3: TGTGCCAGCTGGTTACGGAGAAGTTCAGATACGCAGTATTTT.

This chain connects TRBV14 to TRBJ2-7; possibly TRBD1 for D (5 bases). CDR1 and CDR2 from the germline V gene are SGHDN and FVKESK. V lost 0 bases, J lost 5 bases, and 11 bases lay in between. This CDR3 contains 14 residues. The CDR3 sequence: CASSQERQGHEQYF. The CDR3, as DNA: TGTGCCAGCAGCCAAGAGAGGCAGGGCCACGAGCAGTACTTC. Based on the CDR3 plus reference TRBV14 and TRBJ2-7, the full variable domain is EAGVTQFPSHSVIEKGQTVTLRCDPISGHDNLYWYRRVMGKEIKFLLHFVKESKQDESGMPNNRFLAERTGGTYSTLKVQPAELEDSGVYFCASSQERQGHEQYFGPGTRLTVT.

This sequence joins TRBV14 and TRBJ2-1, with D perhaps TRBD2 (5 bases). Germline V gene data show CDR1 as SGHDN and CDR2 as FVKESK. The V gene lost 4 bases and the J gene lost 6 bases, with 19 bases spanning the gap. The CDR3 is made up of 16 amino acids. The CDR3 DNA follows: TGTGCCAGCAGCCCGACCTCACCTCCCGCGGGCAATGAGCAGTTCTTC. Protein product: CASSPTSPPAGNEQFF.

The chain carries TRBV10-3 and TRBJ2-7; maybe TRBD2 (5 bases). This CDR3 is 17 amino acids long. Between the trimmed V and J ends, which lost 0 bases and 0 bases, there was a span of 15 bases. Germline V gene sequence: CDR1 ENHRY, CDR2 SYGVKD. CDR3 sequence: CAISESREAVSSYEQYF. In DNA form, the CDR3 reads TGTGCCATCAGTGAGTCGAGGGAAGCAGTTAGCTCCTACGAGCAGTACTTC.

The chain combines TRBV29-1 with TRBJ2-7; 9 bases map to TRBD2. CDR3 size: 14 residues. Trimming at V came to 4 bases and at J to 2 bases, leaving 6 bases not matched to a gene. Looked up from germline, CDR1 is SQVTM and CDR2 is ANQGSEA. The CDR3 DNA is TGCAGCGTTGTCCCTCGACTAGCGGCCTACGAGCAGTACTTC. Protein product: CSVVPRLAAYEQYF.

The rearrangement uses TRBV7-6 and TRBJ2-7; 9 bases fit TRBD1. The CDR3 runs to 14 residues. Germline V gene sequence: CDR1 SGHVS, CDR2 FNYEAQ. After removal of 5 bases from V and 4 bases from J, the junction contained 6 bases not matched to a gene. The CDR3 sequence is CASSPGTGKYEQYF. CDR3 DNA sequence: TGTGCCAGCAGCCCAGGGACAGGGAAATACGAGCAGTACTTC.

This clone was observed a handful of times. CDR3 protein: CASSLATGTGRGDEQFF. CDR3 sequence (DNA): TGCGCCAGCAGCTTGGCCACCGGGACAGGGCGTGGGGATGAGCAGTTCTTC. The chain employs TRBV5-1 and TRBJ2-1; 9 bases are shared with TRBD1. Germline V CDR1 and CDR2: SGHRS, YFSETQ. The CDR3 is made up of 17 amino acids. The V gene end was trimmed by 0 bases and the J gene end by 8 bases; junction bases not matched to a gene: 12.

The V gene is TRBV27, the J gene TRBJ2-1; 9 positions match TRBD1. V shed 2 bases, J shed 3 bases, and the junction held 2 bases outside the gene matches. Germline V gene data show CDR1 as MNHEY and CDR2 as SMNVEV (reference sequence). The CDR3 extends over 15 amino acids. The CDR3 here is CASSLRTGDYNEQFF. The DNA for the CDR3 is TGTGCCAGCAGTTTACGGACAGGGGACTACAATGAGCAGTTCTTC.

The chain joins TRBV30 to TRBJ2-2; D possibly corresponds to TRBD2 (5 bases). The CDR3 loop spans 15 amino acids. The germline V gene has CDR1 GTSNPN and CDR2 SVGIG (reference sequence). The germline V and J ends were trimmed by 4 bases and 6 bases, with 18 bases remaining between them. The CDR3 bases are TGTGCCTGGAACGTATTGGTCGGAGGCTCCGGGGAGCTGTTTTTT. It is translated as CAWNVLVGGSGELFF.

J is TRBJ2-3 and V is TRBV28, with 13 nucleotides matching TRBD2. V trimming: 6 bases; J trimming: 4 bases; junction bases outside the gene matches: 10. The CDR3 loop spans 17 amino acids. From germline, CDR1 is MDHEN and CDR2 SYDVKM. The CDR3, as DNA: TGTGCCAGCAGCCCGACCCGGACTAGCGGGAGATCAGATACGCAGTATTTT. Its translation: CASSPTRTSGRSDTQYF.

J is TRBJ2-1 and V is TRBV25-1; D possibly corresponds to TRBD2 (6 bases). Per the germline V gene, CDR1 is MGHDK and CDR2 is SYGVNS. Trimming stripped 1 base from V and 0 bases from J, with 16 bases between. The CDR3 totals 18 residues. For the CDR3, the DNA is TGTGCCAGCAGTGAATCTCACATTCGGGGGAGCTCCTACAATGAGCAGTTCTTC. Its protein is CASSESHIRGSSYNEQFF.

The genes are TRBV11-1 and TRBJ2-7, with 14 bases aligning to TRBD2. The CDR3 is 17 residues long. Germline values: CDR1 SGHAT, CDR2 FQDESV (reference sequence). J gave up 5 bases and V 4 bases, and 10 bases lay outside the gene matches. CDR3 bases: TGTGCCAGCAGCTCCCCCATCGGGACTAGCGGGAGCCACGAGCAGTACTTC. Its translation: CASSSPIGTSGSHEQYF.

This clone has only one observation. The chain is built from TRBV5-1 and TRBJ1-2, with D hard to call. The CDR3 runs to 14 residues. Germline CDR1 SGHRS, CDR2 YFSETQ. Between the trimmed V and J ends, which lost 0 bases and 4 bases, there was a span of 10 bases. This CDR3 reads CASSLERRGYGYTF. The CDR3 coding sequence is TGCGCCAGCAGCTTGGAGAGGCGCGGCTATGGCTACACCTTC.